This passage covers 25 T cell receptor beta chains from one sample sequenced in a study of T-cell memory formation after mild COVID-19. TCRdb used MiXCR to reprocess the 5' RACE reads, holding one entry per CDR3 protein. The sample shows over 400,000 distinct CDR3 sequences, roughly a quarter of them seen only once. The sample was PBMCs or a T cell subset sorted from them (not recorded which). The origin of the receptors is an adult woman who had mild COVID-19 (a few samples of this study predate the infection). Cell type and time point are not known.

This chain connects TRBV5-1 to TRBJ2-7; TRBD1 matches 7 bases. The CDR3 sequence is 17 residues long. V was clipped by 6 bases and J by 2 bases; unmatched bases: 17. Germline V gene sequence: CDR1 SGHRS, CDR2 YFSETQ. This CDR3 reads CASTVGGASINPYEQYF. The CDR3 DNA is TGCGCCAGCACGGTAGGGGGCGCGAGTATCAACCCCTACGAGCAGTACTTC. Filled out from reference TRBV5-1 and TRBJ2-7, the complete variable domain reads KAGVTQTPRYLIKTRGQQVTLSCSPISGHRSVSWYQQTPGQGLQFLFEYFSETQRNKGNFPGRFSGRQFSNSRSEMNVSTLELGDSALYLCASTVGGASINPYEQYFGPGTRLTVT.

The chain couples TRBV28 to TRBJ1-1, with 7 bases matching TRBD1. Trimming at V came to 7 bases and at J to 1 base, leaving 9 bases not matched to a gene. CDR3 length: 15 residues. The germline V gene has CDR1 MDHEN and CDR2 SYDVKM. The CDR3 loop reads CASNPGGQGNTEAFF. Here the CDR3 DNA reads TGTGCCAGCAATCCAGGGGGGCAAGGGAACACTGAAGCTTTCTTT. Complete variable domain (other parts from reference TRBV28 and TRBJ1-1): DVKVTQSSRYLVKRTGEKVFLECVQDMDHENMFWYRQDPGLGLRLIYFSYDVKMKEKGDIPEGYSVSREKKERFSLILESASTNQTSMYLCASNPGGQGNTEAFFGQGTRLTVV.

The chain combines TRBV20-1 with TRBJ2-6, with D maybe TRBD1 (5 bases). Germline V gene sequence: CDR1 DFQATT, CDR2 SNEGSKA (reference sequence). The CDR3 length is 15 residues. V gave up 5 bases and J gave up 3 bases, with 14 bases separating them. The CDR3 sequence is CSARPQGGGANVLTF. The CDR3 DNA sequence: TGCAGTGCTCGACCCCAGGGTGGTGGGGCCAACGTCCTGACTTTC.

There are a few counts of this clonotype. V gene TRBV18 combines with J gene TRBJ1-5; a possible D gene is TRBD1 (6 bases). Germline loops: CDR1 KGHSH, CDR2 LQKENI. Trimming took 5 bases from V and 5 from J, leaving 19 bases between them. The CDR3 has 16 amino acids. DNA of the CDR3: TGTGCCAGCTCAGGAGGGGACACAGGAGCGGATCAGCCCCAGCATTTT. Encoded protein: CASSGGDTGADQPQHF.

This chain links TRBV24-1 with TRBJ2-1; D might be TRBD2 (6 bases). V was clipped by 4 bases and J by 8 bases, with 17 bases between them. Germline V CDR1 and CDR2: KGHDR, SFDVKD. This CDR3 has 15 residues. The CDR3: CATSEKGSGAHEQFF. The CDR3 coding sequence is TGTGCCACCAGTGAAAAGGGCTCGGGAGCCCATGAGCAGTTCTTC.

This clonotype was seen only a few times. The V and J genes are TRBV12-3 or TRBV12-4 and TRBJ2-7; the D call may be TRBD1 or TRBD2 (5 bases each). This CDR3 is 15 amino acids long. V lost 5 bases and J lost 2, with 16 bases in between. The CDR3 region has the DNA TGTGCCAGCAGTCCTCCGGGACGAGGTGCCTACGAGCAGTACTTC. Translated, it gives CASSPPGRGAYEQYF.

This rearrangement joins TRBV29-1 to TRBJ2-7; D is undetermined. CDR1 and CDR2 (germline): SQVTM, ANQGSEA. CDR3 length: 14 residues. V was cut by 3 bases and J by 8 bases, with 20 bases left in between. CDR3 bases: TGCAGCGTTGACGAAGGACGAGATCGGATAAAGCAGTACTTC. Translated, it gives CSVDEGRDRIKQYF.

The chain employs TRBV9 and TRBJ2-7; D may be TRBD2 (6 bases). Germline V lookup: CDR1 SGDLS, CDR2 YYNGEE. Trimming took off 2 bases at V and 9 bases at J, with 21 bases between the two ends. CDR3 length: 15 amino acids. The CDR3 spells CASSVGGGTFGVQYF. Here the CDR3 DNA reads TGTGCCAGCAGCGTGGGGGGAGGTACCTTTGGTGTGCAGTACTTC.

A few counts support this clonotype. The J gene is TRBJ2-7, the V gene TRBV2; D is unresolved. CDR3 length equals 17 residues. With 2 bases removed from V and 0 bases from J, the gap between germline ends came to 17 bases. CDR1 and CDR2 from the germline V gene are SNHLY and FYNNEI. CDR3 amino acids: CASSEPAGGSYSYEQYF. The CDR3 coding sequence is TGTGCCAGCAGTGAACCGGCCGGCGGCAGTTACTCCTACGAGCAGTACTTC.

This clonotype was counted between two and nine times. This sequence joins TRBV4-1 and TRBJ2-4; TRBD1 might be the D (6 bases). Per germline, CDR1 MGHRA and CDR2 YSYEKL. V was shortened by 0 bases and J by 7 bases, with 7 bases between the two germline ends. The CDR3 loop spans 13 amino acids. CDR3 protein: CASSQDQGNIQYF. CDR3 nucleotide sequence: TGCGCCAGCAGCCAAGATCAGGGGAACATTCAGTACTTC.

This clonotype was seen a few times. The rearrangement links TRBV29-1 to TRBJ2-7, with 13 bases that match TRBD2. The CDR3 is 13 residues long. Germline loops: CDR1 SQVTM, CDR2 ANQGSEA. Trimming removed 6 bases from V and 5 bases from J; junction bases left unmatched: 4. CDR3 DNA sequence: TGCAGCGTCCGGACTAGCGGGAGTCACGAGCAGTACTTC. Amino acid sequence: CSVRTSGSHEQYF.

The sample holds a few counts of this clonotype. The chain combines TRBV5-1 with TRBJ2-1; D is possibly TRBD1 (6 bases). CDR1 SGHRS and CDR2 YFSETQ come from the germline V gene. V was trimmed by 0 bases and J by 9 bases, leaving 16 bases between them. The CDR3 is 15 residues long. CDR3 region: CASSLAGQGLGEQFF. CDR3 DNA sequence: TGCGCCAGCAGCTTGGCCGGGCAGGGGCTGGGTGAGCAGTTCTTC.

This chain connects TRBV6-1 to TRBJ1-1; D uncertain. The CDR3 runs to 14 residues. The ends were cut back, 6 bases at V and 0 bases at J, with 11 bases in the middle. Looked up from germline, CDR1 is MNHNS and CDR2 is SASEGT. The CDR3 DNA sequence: TGTGCCAGCAGGCTAGGACGGATGAACACTGAAGCTTTCTTT. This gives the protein CASRLGRMNTEAFF.

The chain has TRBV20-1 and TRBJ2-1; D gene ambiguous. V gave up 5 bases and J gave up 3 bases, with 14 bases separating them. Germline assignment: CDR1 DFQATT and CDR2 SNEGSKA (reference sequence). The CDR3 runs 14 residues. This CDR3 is CSAPGGSHYNEQFF. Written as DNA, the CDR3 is TGCAGTGCTCCCGGCGGATCCCACTACAATGAGCAGTTCTTC.

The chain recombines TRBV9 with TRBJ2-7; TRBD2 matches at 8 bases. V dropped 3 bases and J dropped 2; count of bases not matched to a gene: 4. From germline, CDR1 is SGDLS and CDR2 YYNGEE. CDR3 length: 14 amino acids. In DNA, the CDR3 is TGTGCCAGCAGCGGTAGCGGGAAGACCTACGAGCAGTACTTC. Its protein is CASSGSGKTYEQYF.

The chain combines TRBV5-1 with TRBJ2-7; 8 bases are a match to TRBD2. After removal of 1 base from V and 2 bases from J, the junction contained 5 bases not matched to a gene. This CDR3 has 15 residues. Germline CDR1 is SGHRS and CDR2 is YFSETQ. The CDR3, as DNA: TGCGCCAGCAGCTTGAAGAGCGGGAGTCCCTACGAGCAGTACTTC. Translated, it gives CASSLKSGSPYEQYF. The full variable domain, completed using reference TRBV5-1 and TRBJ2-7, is KAGVTQTPRYLIKTRGQQVTLSCSPISGHRSVSWYQQTPGQGLQFLFEYFSETQRNKGNFPGRFSGRQFSNSRSEMNVSTLELGDSALYLCASSLKSGSPYEQYFGPGTRLTVT.

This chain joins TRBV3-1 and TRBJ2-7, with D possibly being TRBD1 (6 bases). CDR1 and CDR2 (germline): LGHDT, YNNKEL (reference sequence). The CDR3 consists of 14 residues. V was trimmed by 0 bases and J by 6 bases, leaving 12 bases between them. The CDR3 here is CASSQDTYRVEQYF. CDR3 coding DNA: TGTGCCAGCAGCCAAGATACCTACAGGGTCGAGCAGTACTTC.

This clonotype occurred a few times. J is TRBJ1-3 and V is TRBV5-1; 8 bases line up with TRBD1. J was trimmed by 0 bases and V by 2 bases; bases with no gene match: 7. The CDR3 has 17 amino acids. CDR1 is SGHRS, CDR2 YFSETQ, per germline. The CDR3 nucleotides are TGCGCCAGCAGCTTCGAGGGACAGGCAAACTCTGGAAACACCATATATTTT. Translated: CASSFEGQANSGNTIYF.

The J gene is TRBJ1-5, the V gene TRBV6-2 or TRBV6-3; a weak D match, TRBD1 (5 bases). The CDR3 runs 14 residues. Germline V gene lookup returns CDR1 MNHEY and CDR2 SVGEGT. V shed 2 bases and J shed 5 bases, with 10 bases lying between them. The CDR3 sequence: CASSYGREDQPQHF. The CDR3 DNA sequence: TGTGCCAGCAGTTACGGCAGGGAGGATCAGCCCCAGCATTTT.

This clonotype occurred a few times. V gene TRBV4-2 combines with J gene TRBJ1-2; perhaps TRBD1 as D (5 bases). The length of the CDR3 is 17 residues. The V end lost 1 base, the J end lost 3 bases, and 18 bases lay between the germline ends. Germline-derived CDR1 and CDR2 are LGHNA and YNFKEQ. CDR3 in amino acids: CASSQGRYARDDYGYTF. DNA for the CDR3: TGTGCCAGCAGCCAAGGCCGATATGCCAGGGACGACTATGGCTACACCTTC.

The CDR3 spells CASSVKEGVGTEAFF. Written as DNA, the CDR3 is TGTGCCAGCAGCGTTAAGGAAGGTGTCGGCACTGAAGCTTTCTTT. The chain has TRBV7-9 and TRBJ1-1; D unresolved. The CDR3 runs to 15 residues. CDR1 is SEHNR, CDR2 FQNEAQ, per germline (reference sequence). V was pared by 5 bases and J by 4 bases, with 17 bases between.

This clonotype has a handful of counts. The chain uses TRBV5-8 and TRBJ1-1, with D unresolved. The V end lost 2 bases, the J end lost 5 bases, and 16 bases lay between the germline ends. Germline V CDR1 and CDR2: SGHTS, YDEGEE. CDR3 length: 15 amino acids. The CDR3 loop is CASSLGSSLHTEAFF. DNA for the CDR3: TGTGCCAGCAGCTTAGGCTCAAGCCTACATACTGAAGCTTTCTTT.

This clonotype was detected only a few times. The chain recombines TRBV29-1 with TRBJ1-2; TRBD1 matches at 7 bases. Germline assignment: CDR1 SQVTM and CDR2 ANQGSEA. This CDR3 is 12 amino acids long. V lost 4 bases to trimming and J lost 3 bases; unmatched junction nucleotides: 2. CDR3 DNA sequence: TGCAGCGTTGTTACAGGGGACTATGGCTACACCTTC. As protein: CSVVTGDYGYTF. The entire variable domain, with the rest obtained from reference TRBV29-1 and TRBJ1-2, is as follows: SAVISQKPSRDICQRGTSLTIQCQVDSQVTMMFWYRQQPGQSLTLIATANQGSEATYESGFVIDKFPISRPNLTFSTLTVSNMSPEDSSIYLCSVVTGDYGYTFGSGTRLTVV.

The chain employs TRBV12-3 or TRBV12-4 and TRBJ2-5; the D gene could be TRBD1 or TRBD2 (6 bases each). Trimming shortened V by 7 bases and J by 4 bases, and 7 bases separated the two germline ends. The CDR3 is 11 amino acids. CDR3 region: CASKGGETQYF. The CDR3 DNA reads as TGTGCCAGCAAGGGGGGAGAGACCCAGTACTTC.

The CDR3 here is CATSSPTGVRYEQYF. CDR3 sequence (DNA): TGTGCCACCAGCAGCCCGACAGGGGTACGGTACGAGCAGTACTTC. The chain uses TRBV15 and TRBJ2-7, with 8 bases fitting TRBD1. Germline assignment: CDR1 LNHNV and CDR2 YYDKDF (reference sequence). The junction had 8 bases not matched to a gene; V was cut back by 3 bases and J by 4 bases. The CDR3 loop spans 15 amino acids.